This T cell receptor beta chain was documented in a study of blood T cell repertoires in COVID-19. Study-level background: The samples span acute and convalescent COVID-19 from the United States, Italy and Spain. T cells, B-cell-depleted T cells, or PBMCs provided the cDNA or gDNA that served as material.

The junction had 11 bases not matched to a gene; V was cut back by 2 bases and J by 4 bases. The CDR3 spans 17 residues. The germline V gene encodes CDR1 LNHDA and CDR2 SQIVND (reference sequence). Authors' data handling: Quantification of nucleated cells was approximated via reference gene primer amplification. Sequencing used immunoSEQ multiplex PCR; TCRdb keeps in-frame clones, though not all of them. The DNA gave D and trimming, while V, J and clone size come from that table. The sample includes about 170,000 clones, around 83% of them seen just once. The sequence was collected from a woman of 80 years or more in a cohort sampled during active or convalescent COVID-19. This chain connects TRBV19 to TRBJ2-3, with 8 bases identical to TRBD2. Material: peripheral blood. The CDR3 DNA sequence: TGTGCCAGTAGTATAATTGGACTAGCCGGGACCTCAGATACGCAGTATTTT. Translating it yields CASSIIGLAGTSDTQYF.